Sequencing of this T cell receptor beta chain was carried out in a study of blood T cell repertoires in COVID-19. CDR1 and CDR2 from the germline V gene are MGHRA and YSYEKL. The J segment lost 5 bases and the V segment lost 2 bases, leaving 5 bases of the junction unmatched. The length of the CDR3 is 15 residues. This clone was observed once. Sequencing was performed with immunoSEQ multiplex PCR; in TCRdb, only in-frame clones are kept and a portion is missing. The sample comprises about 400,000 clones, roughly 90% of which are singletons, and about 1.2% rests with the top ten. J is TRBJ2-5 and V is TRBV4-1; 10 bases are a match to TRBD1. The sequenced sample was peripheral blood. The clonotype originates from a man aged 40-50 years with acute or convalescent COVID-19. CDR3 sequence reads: CASSQQGTGEETQYF. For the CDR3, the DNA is TGCGCCAGCAGCCAACAAGGGACAGGGGAGGAGACCCAGTACTTC.